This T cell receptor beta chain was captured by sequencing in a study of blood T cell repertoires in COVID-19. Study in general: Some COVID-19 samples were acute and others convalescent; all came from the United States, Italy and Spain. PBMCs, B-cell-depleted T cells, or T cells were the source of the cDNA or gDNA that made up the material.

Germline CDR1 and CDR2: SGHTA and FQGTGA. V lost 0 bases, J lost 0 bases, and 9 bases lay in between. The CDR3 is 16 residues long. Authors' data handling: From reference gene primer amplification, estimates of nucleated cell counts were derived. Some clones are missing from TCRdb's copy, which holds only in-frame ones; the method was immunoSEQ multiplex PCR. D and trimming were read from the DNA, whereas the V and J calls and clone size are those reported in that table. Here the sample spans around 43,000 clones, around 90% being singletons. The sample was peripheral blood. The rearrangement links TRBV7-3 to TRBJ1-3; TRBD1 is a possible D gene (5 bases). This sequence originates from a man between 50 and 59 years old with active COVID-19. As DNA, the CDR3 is TGTGCCAGCAGCTTAACGGGGCGGAGCTCTGGAAACACCATATATTTT. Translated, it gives CASSLTGRSSGNTIYF.